The entry below describes one T cell receptor beta chain. Its matching antigen is unknown. The source of the sample is a study of cytomegalovirus exposure and HLA in healthy donors. V lost 0 bases and J lost 0, with 10 bases in between. The CDR3 covers 16 residues. The germline CDR1 and CDR2 sequences are SGHRS and YFSETQ. This PCR relied on a set of 60 Vbeta primers and 13 Jbeta primers. The table came from immunoSEQ multiplex PCR; TCRdb's copy has only in-frame clones and leaves some out. The sample includes about 98,000 clones, 60% to 85% of them seen just once. Overall study results and limits: An Asian-associated ancestry cluster reportedly showed fewer N-insertions than the approximately 670-donor mean in a later analysis.

Material for sequencing was PBMCs. The chain carries TRBV5-1 and TRBJ2-1; D might be TRBD2 (5 bases). This TCR derives from a man aged 60-69 years in good health and CMV-seropositive. CDR3 region: CASSLGPGTSYNEQFF. Here the CDR3 DNA reads TGCGCCAGCAGCTTGGGTCCGGGAACCTCCTACAATGAGCAGTTCTTC.